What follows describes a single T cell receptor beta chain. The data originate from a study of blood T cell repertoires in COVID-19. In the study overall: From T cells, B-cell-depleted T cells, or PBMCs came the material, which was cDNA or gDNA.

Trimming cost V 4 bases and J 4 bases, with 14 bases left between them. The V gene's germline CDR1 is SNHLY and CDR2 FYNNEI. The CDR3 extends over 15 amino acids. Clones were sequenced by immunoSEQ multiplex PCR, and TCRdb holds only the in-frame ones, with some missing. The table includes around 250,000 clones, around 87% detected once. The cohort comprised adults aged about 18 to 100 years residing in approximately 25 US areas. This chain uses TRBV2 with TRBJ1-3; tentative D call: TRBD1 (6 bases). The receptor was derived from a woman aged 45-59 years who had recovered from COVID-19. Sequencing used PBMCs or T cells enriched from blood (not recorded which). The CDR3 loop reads CASSVITGPGNTIYF. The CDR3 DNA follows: TGTGCCAGCAGTGTTATTACAGGGCCAGGAAACACCATATATTTT. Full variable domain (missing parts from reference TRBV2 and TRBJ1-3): EPEVTQTPSHQVTQMGQEVILRCVPISNHLYFYWYRQILGQKVEFLVSFYNNEISEKSEIFDDQFSVERPDGSNFTLKIRSTKLEDSAMYFCASSVITGPGNTIYFGEGSWLTVV.